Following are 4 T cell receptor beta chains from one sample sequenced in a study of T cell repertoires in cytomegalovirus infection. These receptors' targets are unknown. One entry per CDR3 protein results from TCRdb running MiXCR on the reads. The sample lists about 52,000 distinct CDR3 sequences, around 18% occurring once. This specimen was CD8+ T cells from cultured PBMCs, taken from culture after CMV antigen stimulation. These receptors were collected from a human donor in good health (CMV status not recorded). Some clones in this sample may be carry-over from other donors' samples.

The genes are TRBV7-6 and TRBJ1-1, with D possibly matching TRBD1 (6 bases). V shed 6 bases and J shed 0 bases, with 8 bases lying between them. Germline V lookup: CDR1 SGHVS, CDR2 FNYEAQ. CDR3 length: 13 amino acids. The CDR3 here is CASSSGVNTEAFF. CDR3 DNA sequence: TGTGCCAGCAGTTCAGGGGTGAACACTGAAGCTTTCTTT.

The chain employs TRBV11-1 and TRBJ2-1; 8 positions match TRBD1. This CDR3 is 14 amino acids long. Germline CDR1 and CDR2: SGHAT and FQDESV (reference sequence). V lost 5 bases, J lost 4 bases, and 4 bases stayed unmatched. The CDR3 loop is CASSRTGGYNEQFF. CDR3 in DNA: TGTGCCAGCAGCCGTACAGGGGGGTACAATGAGCAGTTCTTC.

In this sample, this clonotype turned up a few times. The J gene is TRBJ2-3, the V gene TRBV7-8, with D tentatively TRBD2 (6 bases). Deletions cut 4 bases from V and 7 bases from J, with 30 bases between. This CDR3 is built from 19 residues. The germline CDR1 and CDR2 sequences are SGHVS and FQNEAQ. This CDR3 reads CASSSRTTPGTRMGYTQYF. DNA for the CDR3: TGTGCCAGCAGCTCCCGGACTACGCCCGGGACTCGAATGGGGTATACGCAGTATTTT.

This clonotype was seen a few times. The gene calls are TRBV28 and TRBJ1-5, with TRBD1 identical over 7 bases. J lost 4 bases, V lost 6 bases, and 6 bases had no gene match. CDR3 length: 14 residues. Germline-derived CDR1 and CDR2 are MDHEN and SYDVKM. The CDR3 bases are TGTGCCAGCAGCGCCTCAGGGGGAAATCAGCCCCAGCATTTT. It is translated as CASSASGGNQPQHF.